The T cell receptor (beta chain) described here comes from a study of type 1 regulatory T cells. Looking at the study overall: T-allo10 is a Tr1-enriched, alloantigen-specific CD4 T cell product made in vitro.

Graft donor-derived T-allo10 cells were described as host-alloantigen-specific, anergic, and alloantigen-specifically suppressive. Turning to this clonotype: The antigen remains undetermined.

Via MiXCR, TCRdb re-called the reads, giving one row per CDR3 protein. Of 60,000 to 80,000 distinct CDR3 sequences in the sample, 63% were seen once. Germline CDR1 LGHDT, CDR2 YNNKEL (reference sequence). This CDR3 comprises 13 residues. Trimming took 8 bases from V and 5 from J; bases not matched to a gene: 5. The receptor's source is a human donor in good health. Sequences were obtained from cultured T cells, either the whole culture or a sorted T cell fraction (not recorded which). Documented subset: Tr1-enriched cell product generated in vitro against host alloantigens. This chain links TRBV3-1 with TRBJ1-5, with 8 positions matching TRBD1. The CDR3 loop reads CASRGDRHQPQHF. CDR3 bases: TGTGCCAGCCGCGGGGACAGGCATCAGCCCCAGCATTTT.